The clone carrying this T cell receptor beta chain was observed at least ten times. Its target is not known. Using a J-beta primer mix together with a sample-barcoded 5' primer, a second PCR was run for roughly 7 to 11 cycles. In TCRdb, the 5' RACE reads were re-called with MiXCR into one record per CDR3 protein. The repertoire holds over 600,000 distinct CDR3 sequences, with around 45% as singletons. Germline loops: CDR1 SGHRS, CDR2 YFSETQ. V lost 4 bases and J lost 4; bases outside the gene matches: 6. This CDR3 contains 15 residues. Approximately 10 milliliters was the volume of peripheral blood drawn from each donor. Extracted total RNA amounted to at least 6 micrograms for each sample. The data belong to a study of blood T cells in healthy people across ages. Regarding the study as a whole: Per million T cells, TCR beta diversity dropped roughly linearly as age increased. Changes seen in expanded clonotypes were possibly confounded by donor CMV status left unknown.

Sequencing was performed on blood. The TCR was taken from an elderly man in good health. This chain links TRBV5-1 with TRBJ2-1, with TRBD2 identical over 9 bases. The CDR3: CASSTGTSSYNEQFF. As DNA, the CDR3 is TGCGCCAGCAGCACCGGGACTAGCTCGTACAATGAGCAGTTCTTC.